This T cell receptor (beta chain) emerged from a study of cytomegalovirus exposure and HLA in healthy donors. Whole-study results and caveats: The later analysis indicated that the majority of CMV-associated TCR beta chains appeared HLA-restricted. A few chains tied to CMV proved CMV antigen-specific in vitro.

With 60 Vbeta and 13 Jbeta primers, the PCR was carried out. TCRdb's table, derived via immunoSEQ multiplex PCR, lists solely in-frame clones and lacks some. Of 140,000 to 150,000 clones in the sample, roughly 80% were seen once. As concerns this clone: Its antigen is not identified.

The CDR3 length is 14 residues. Germline-derived CDR1 and CDR2 are SNHLY and FYNNEI. V shed 7 bases and J shed 0 bases, with 10 bases lying between them. The clonotype originates from a woman aged 40-49 years in good health and CMV-seropositive. This chain joins TRBV2 and TRBJ2-1; D uncertain. Sequenced sample: PBMCs. CDR3 amino acids: CASKPQSSYNEQFF. The CDR3 DNA reads TGTGCCAGCAAGCCACAGAGCTCCTACAATGAGCAGTTCTTC.